What follows are 31 T cell receptor beta chains derived from one specimen sequenced in a study of metastatic and nonmetastatic thyroid tumors. Using MiXCR, TCRdb re-called clones from the PCR reads. The sample has approximately 84,000 clones, 15% seen once. No treatment had been given to any patient before thyroid surgery. Sequencing was performed on blood. The receptors here all came from a female donor with papillary thyroid cancer or a benign thyroid nodule (not recorded which). Some clones in this sample may be carry-over from other donors' samples.

This clone came up many times. The V call is TRBV20-1, the J call TRBJ1-2; possibly TRBD1 for D (5 bases). The length of the CDR3 is 13 residues. From germline, CDR1 is DFQATT and CDR2 SNEGSKA (reference sequence). V lost 0 bases and J lost 9, with 14 bases in between. CDR3 in amino acids: CSARDFSRGSYTF. The DNA of the CDR3 is TGCAGTGCTAGAGACTTTTCACGGGGGAGCTACACCTTC.

This clone has just a few counts. A much bigger clone sits one base away, suggesting this may be a read error. The sample has other DNA sequences that encode this CDR3 too. The gene calls are TRBV29-1 and TRBJ1-1, with D unresolved. Germline-derived CDR1 and CDR2 are SQVTM and ANQGSEA. The CDR3 has 9 amino acids. CDR3 nucleotides: TGCATTTCCCGTTACGAAGCTTTCTTT. Amino acid sequence: CISRYEAFF.

This clone has a count of ten or more. This CDR3 is CASSLGQGVGNEQFF. The CDR3 DNA follows: TGCGCCAGCAGCTTGGGACAGGGGGTGGGCAATGAGCAGTTCTTC. The gene calls are TRBV5-1 and TRBJ2-1; 9 nucleotides match TRBD1. Trimming at V came to 0 bases and at J to 6 bases, leaving 4 bases not matched to a gene. CDR1 SGHRS and CDR2 YFSETQ come from the germline V gene. The CDR3 has 15 residues.

This clone was detected many times. The chain employs TRBV5-1 and TRBJ2-7; 9 bases line up with TRBD1. Losses at the gene ends were 2 bases for V and 5 bases for J; bases not matched to a gene: 5. There are 14 residues in the CDR3. Germline CDR1 SGHRS, CDR2 YFSETQ. CDR3 nucleotide sequence: TGCGCCAGCAGCTTCGGACAGGGGAGTGACGAGCAGTACTTC. It encodes CASSFGQGSDEQYF.

The CDR3 here is CASSDRRGGLTVEQYF. For the CDR3, the DNA is TGCGCCAGCAGTGATCGCAGGGGGGGCCTAACTGTCGAGCAGTACTTC. The chain employs TRBV10-1 and TRBJ2-7; D could derive from TRBD1 or TRBD2 (7 bases each). Trimming removed 3 bases from V and 6 bases from J, with 21 bases in between. CDR1 is WNHNN and CDR2 is SYGVQD in the germline V gene (reference sequence). This CDR3 has 16 residues.

This clone was picked up many times. The V gene is TRBV2, the J gene TRBJ1-5, with TRBD1 identical over 8 bases. The junction had 3 bases not matched to a gene; V was cut back by 6 bases and J by 5 bases. Germline CDR1 reads SNHLY; CDR2 reads FYNNEI. The CDR3 has 13 amino acids. CDR3 in DNA: TGTGCCAGCAGGACAGGGGCCCATCAGCCCCAGCATTTT. Residues: CASRTGAHQPQHF.

This chain links TRBV6-1 with TRBJ1-2; D ambiguous. V dropped 10 bases and J dropped 0 bases, with 18 bases sitting between them. Per germline, CDR1 MNHNS and CDR2 SASEGT. CDR3 length equals 15 residues. As DNA, the CDR3 is TGTGCCATCACTCGATACACACCAGCTAACTATGGCTACACCTTC. Protein: CAITRYTPANYGYTF.

This clone came up many times. The J gene is TRBJ2-6, the V gene TRBV5-1; no firm D call. V was shortened by 0 bases and J by 0 bases, with 7 bases between the two germline ends. The CDR3 length is 16 residues. The germline V gene encodes CDR1 SGHRS and CDR2 YFSETQ. The CDR3 coding sequence is TGCGCCAGCAGCTTGGCCTTGGGCTCTGGGGCCAACGTCCTGACTTTC. Residues: CASSLALGSGANVLTF.

This clone was seen a handful of times. This may come from a read error, since a much larger clone is one base off. The same CDR3 also results from other DNA sequences found in this sample. The J gene is TRBJ1-2, the V gene TRBV19; 8 bases align to TRBD1. CDR1 is LNHDA, CDR2 SQIVND, per germline (reference sequence). This CDR3 spans 15 amino acids. J lost 2 bases, V lost 7 bases, and 9 bases had no gene match. The CDR3 sequence is CASTTQGGSNYGYTF. DNA for the CDR3: TGTGCCAGTACCACACAGGGGGGATCAAACTATGGCTACACCTTC.

This clone showed up many times. The genes are TRBV12-3 or TRBV12-4 and TRBJ1-1; TRBD1 agrees at 7 bases. The CDR3 covers 13 residues. Germline trimming cut 7 bases from V and 6 bases from J; bases unmatched to any gene: 8. The CDR3 nucleotides are TGTGCCAGCAAGAACAGGGGTAGGGCTGAAGCTTTCTTT. Translated, it gives CASKNRGRAEAFF.

Only a few counts were recorded for this clone. A single base separates this from a much larger clone, so it may be a read error. The chain is built from TRBV3-1 and TRBJ2-5, with D possibly TRBD1 on 6 matching bases. Per the germline V gene, CDR1 is LGHDT and CDR2 is YNNKEL (reference sequence). The CDR3 has 16 amino acids. For the CDR3, the DNA is TGTGCCAGCAGCCGACCGTCGGGACACTTAACGGAGAACCAGTACTTC. Its translation is CASSRPSGHLTENQYF.

There are a few counts of this clone. The rearrangement joins TRBV7-9 to TRBJ2-1; D gene uncertain. In germline, CDR1 is SEHNR, CDR2 FQNEAQ (reference sequence). CDR3 length equals 17 residues. V was pared by 2 bases and J by 3 bases, with 17 bases between. In DNA, the CDR3 is TGTGCCAGCAGCTTAAGGCCCGGTCGCGCTTGCTACAATGAGCAGTTCTTC. It encodes CASSLRPGRACYNEQFF.

The V call is TRBV11-2, the J call TRBJ2-2; TRBD2 matches at 11 bases. Germline V gene sequence: CDR1 SGHAT, CDR2 FQNNGV. The CDR3 has 16 amino acids. Trimming cost V 1 base and J 6 bases; bases outside gene matches: 4. CDR3 amino acids: CASSLGGLAASGELFF. The CDR3 bases are TGTGCCAGCAGCTTAGGGGGACTAGCGGCCTCCGGGGAGCTGTTTTTT.

This clone showed up many times. It may be a read error: a sequence one base away is much more abundant. The chain has TRBV2 and TRBJ1-1; D may be TRBD1 (5 bases). The CDR3 runs to 14 residues. V gave up 8 bases and J gave up 4 bases, with 17 bases separating them. CDR1 is SNHLY, CDR2 FYNNEI, per germline. This CDR3 reads CASRTGGLSTEAFF. The CDR3, as DNA: TGTGCCAGCCGTACAGGAGGACTAAGCACTGAAGCTTTCTTT.

On this clone: One end of the junction varies from germline; a read error may be responsible. The chain recombines TRBV20-1 with TRBJ2-7; TRBD2 matches at 13 bases. CDR1 is DFQATT and CDR2 is SNEGSKA in the germline V gene (reference sequence). The CDR3 covers 15 residues. The CDR3 here is CSAPALLAGGNEKYF. The DNA of the CDR3 is TGCAGTGCTCCCGCCCTACTAGCGGGGGGGAACGAGAAGTACTTC.

This clone has at least ten counts. The chain is built from TRBV10-3 and TRBJ1-2; D not certain. CDR1 is ENHRY and CDR2 is SYGVKD in the germline V gene. V was cut by 8 bases and J by 6 bases, with 16 bases left in between. The CDR3 is made up of 13 amino acids. CDR3 protein: CAISPRDFDGYTF. The CDR3 DNA reads as TGTGCCATCTCCCCCCGTGACTTCGATGGCTACACCTTC.

This clone was found a few times. This chain links TRBV15 with TRBJ2-7, with D possibly TRBD2 on 7 matching bases. The V gene lost 7 bases and the J gene lost 5 bases, with 21 bases spanning the gap. The germline gives CDR1 LNHNV, CDR2 YYDKDF (reference sequence). The CDR3 has 15 amino acids. CDR3 DNA: TGTGCCACCATCATCCCCGGGGAGGGGGGCCACGAGCAGTACTTC. Its protein is CATIIPGEGGHEQYF.

This clone was detected only a few times. A much larger clone is a single base away; this may be a read error. This chain connects TRBV6-4 to TRBJ2-3; TRBD2 matches at 9 bases. Germline CDR1 is MRHNA and CDR2 is SNTAGT. The CDR3 spans 15 residues. This chain's CDR3 is CASSEETSGTDKQYF. The CDR3 DNA is TGTGCCAGCAGTGAGGAGACTAGCGGCACAGATAAGCAGTATTTT.

The sample holds many counts of this clone. The chain couples TRBV9 to TRBJ2-1; 7 nucleotides align to TRBD1. Germline CDR1 is SGDLS and CDR2 is YYNGEE. Losses at the gene ends were 3 bases for V and 2 bases for J; bases not matched to a gene: 8. The CDR3 loop spans 16 amino acids. CDR3 in amino acids: CASSAPEGATYNEQFF. The CDR3 DNA reads as TGTGCCAGCAGCGCTCCCGAGGGGGCGACCTACAATGAGCAGTTCTTC. The variable domain in full, completed from reference TRBV9 and TRBJ2-1, reads DSGVTQTPKHLITATGQRVTLRCSPRSGDLSVYWYQQSLDQGLQFLIQYYNGEERAKGNILERFSAQQFPDLHSELNLSSLELGDSALYFCASSAPEGATYNEQFFGPGTRLTVL.

This clone appeared once. The chain recombines TRBV9 with TRBJ1-5; 7 nucleotides align to TRBD1. With 7 bases clipped from V and 4 bases from J, the junction kept 11 bases outside the gene matches. This CDR3 comprises 15 residues. Germline CDR1 is SGDLS and CDR2 is YYNGEE. The CDR3 nucleotides read TGTGCCAGCCCCGAGAAGGGACAGACTAATCAGCCCCAGCATTTT. Translating gives CASPEKGQTNQPQHF. The variable domain in full, completed from reference TRBV9 and TRBJ1-5, reads DSGVTQTPKHLITATGQRVTLRCSPRSGDLSVYWYQQSLDQGLQFLIQYYNGEERAKGNILERFSAQQFPDLHSELNLSSLELGDSALYFCASPEKGQTNQPQHFGDGTRLSIL.

Ten or more counts support this clone. A read error may produce the germline difference seen at one junction end. Other DNA sequences in the sample encode the same CDR3. This sequence joins TRBV7-6 and TRBJ1-6; 7 nucleotides match TRBD1. This CDR3 spans 15 amino acids. The V gene's germline CDR1 is SGHVS and CDR2 FNYEAQ. In DNA, the CDR3 is TGTGCCAGCAGCCTAGCGGGACAGCCAAATTCACCCCTCCACTTT. Translating gives CASSLAGQPNSPLHF. The variable domain in full, with the rest retrieved from reference TRBV7-6 and TRBJ1-6, is GAGVSQSPRYKVTKRGQDVALRCDPISGHVSLYWYRQALGQGPEFLTYFNYEAQQDKSGLPNDRFSAERPEGSISTLTIQRTEQRDSAMYRCASSLAGQPNSPLHFGNGTRLTVT.

This clone was counted ten times or more. J is TRBJ2-2 and V is TRBV28; 7 bases map to TRBD1. This CDR3 is built from 13 residues. The ends lost 6 bases at V and 5 bases at J; junction bases unmatched: 3. Germline V gene data show CDR1 as MDHEN and CDR2 as SYDVKM. In DNA form, the CDR3 reads TGTGCCAGCAGCCTGGACAGGACCGGGGAGCTGTTTTTT. Amino acids: CASSLDRTGELFF.

This clone was observed many times. The chain employs TRBV19 and TRBJ1-5, with D hard to call. Germline CDR1 LNHDA, CDR2 SQIVND (reference sequence). The ends were cut back, 6 bases at V and 9 bases at J, with 18 bases in the middle. The CDR3 sequence is 14 residues long. The DNA of the CDR3 is TGTGCCAGTAGAACCGAATCCGGTCCGGGGCCCCAGCATTTT. Translation gives CASRTESGPGPQHF.

V is TRBV11-2 and J is TRBJ1-5; D unresolved. The CDR3 spans 16 residues. V lost 1 base to trimming and J lost 0 bases, with 10 bases between them. CDR1 is SGHAT, CDR2 FQNNGV, per germline. The CDR3 coding sequence is TGTGCCAGCAGCTTAGTAGGGTCAACTAGCAATCAGCCCCAGCATTTT. Translating gives CASSLVGSTSNQPQHF.

This clone appeared many times. J is TRBJ2-7 and V is TRBV27; 9 bases are a match to TRBD2. The ends lost 6 bases at V and 5 bases at J; junction bases unmatched: 8. CDR1 is MNHEY and CDR2 is SMNVEV in the germline V gene (reference sequence). The CDR3 is 14 amino acids. In DNA, the CDR3 is TGTGCCAGCAGGCCGGGACTAGCTAACAACGAGCAGTACTTC. This sequence encodes CASRPGLANNEQYF.

Details on this clone: This may stem from a read error, because a much larger clone lies one nucleotide away. V gene TRBV19 combines with J gene TRBJ1-4; 9 bases are a match to TRBD1. Germline V gene sequence: CDR1 LNHDA, CDR2 SQIVND (reference sequence). V lost 3 bases and J lost 7; bases outside the gene matches: 6. This CDR3 region has 15 residues. The CDR3 spells CASSMGQGRGEKLFF. Here the CDR3 DNA reads TGTGCCAGTAGTATGGGACAGGGTCGAGGTGAAAAACTGTTTTTT.

Note on this clone: A read error may explain this, as a much larger clone is one base away. The chain employs TRBV5-4 and TRBJ2-7, with D unresolved. CDR3 length equals 16 residues. V lost 0 bases to trimming and J lost 1 base, with 14 bases between them. In germline, CDR1 is SGHNT, CDR2 YYREEE (reference sequence). The CDR3 DNA follows: TGTGCCAGCAGCTTGGATGGGTGCCCCTCGTCCTACGAGCAGTACTTC. Its protein product is CASSLDGCPSSYEQYF.

This clone has a handful of counts. This chain uses TRBV15 with TRBJ1-4; D ambiguous. This CDR3 region has 16 residues. V lost 2 bases, J lost 0 bases, and 10 bases lay in between. Per the germline V gene, CDR1 is LNHNV and CDR2 is YYDKDF (reference sequence). The CDR3 DNA follows: TGTGCCACCAGCAGATCGCGTTGTGCAACTAATGAAAAACTGTTTTTT. Encoded protein: CATSRSRCATNEKLFF.

This clone was seen once. The chain is built from TRBV5-1 and TRBJ2-3; TRBD2 agrees at 8 bases. The length of the CDR3 is 16 residues. Trimming took 1 base from V and 2 from J; bases not matched to a gene: 6. From germline, CDR1 is SGHRS and CDR2 YFSETQ. The CDR3 loop reads CASSLSSGLVTDTQYF. CDR3 DNA sequence: TGCGCCAGCAGCTTGTCTAGCGGGCTCGTCACAGATACGCAGTATTTT.

This clone was recorded at least ten times. An end of the junction differs from the germline gene, which may be a read error. Other DNA sequences from this sample encode an identical CDR3 as well. This chain links TRBV19 with TRBJ1-5, with D uncertain. This CDR3 has 15 residues. Germline-derived CDR1 and CDR2 are LNHDA and SQIVND (reference sequence). CDR3 in DNA: TGTGCCAGTAGCATAGGCCAGGCGGCCAATCAGCCCCAGCATTTT. Translation: CASSIGQAANQPQHF.

Points on this clone: A much larger clone lies one base from this, so it may be a read error. The gene calls are TRBV7-9 and TRBJ1-3; D might be TRBD1 (5 bases). This CDR3 has 14 amino acids. Germline loops: CDR1 SEHNR, CDR2 FQNEAQ (reference sequence). V was pared by 5 bases and J by 6 bases, with 14 bases between. CDR3 region: CASSTGGNLNTIYF. The CDR3 nucleotides are TGTGCCAGCAGCACGGGGGGGAATCTAAACACCATATATTTT.